These T cell receptor beta chains were read from a single sample in a study of blood T cell repertoires in COVID-19. Here immunoSEQ multiplex PCR was the method, and the copy in TCRdb shows in-frame clones only, minus some. Among about 29,000 clones listed, approximately 92% were seen once. Sequencing was performed on peripheral blood. Every receptor here comes from an elderly man with acute or convalescent COVID-19. Each CDR3 is given with its conserved first and last residue. Fields, in order: J gene, clone size, V gene, D gene, CDR3 protein. D genes are given only for firm matches. Where a row states a size, it is once, few, many or the class of an expanded clone; other rows omit it.

J gene: TRBJ1-5
clone size: -
V gene: TRBV5-4
D gene: TRBD1
CDR3 protein: CASSGDRGVNQPQHF

J gene: TRBJ2-7
clone size: -
V gene: TRBV28
D gene: -
CDR3 protein: CASSRGSPYEQYF

J gene: TRBJ2-2
clone size: -
V gene: TRBV7-7
D gene: TRBD1
CDR3 protein: CASSLGQPGTGELFF

J gene: TRBJ2-2
clone size: -
V gene: TRBV6-4
D gene: -
CDR3 protein: CASRRGSNTGELFF

J gene: TRBJ2-7
clone size: -
V gene: TRBV11-2
D gene: TRBD2
CDR3 protein: CALGGAYEQYF

J gene: TRBJ1-5
clone size: -
V gene: TRBV5-1
D gene: -
CDR3 protein: CASSLDLSQNQPQHF

J gene: TRBJ2-5
clone size: -
V gene: TRBV27
D gene: TRBD2
CDR3 protein: CASSLLGGGTPETQYF

J gene: TRBJ1-3
clone size: -
V gene: TRBV6-5
D gene: -
CDR3 protein: CASSPSGSGNTIYF

J gene: TRBJ2-3
clone size: once
V gene: TRBV2
D gene: -
CDR3 protein: CASSEAGASTQYF

J gene: TRBJ2-3
clone size: -
V gene: TRBV4-1
D gene: TRBD2
CDR3 protein: CASSQETSGGPSTDTQYF